Below, 22 T cell receptor beta chains from the same sample are listed, as sequenced in a study of blood T cell repertoires in COVID-19. Data came from immunoSEQ multiplex PCR; TCRdb stores just in-frame clones and leaves some out. The data hold some 370,000 clones, with over 80% observed a single time. What was sequenced was PBMCs or T cells enriched from blood (not recorded which). All receptors come from a woman aged 50 to 60 who had recovered from COVID-19.

The gene calls are TRBV5-4 and TRBJ2-4; 12 bases agree with TRBD1. This CDR3 spans 15 amino acids. V trimming: 0 bases; J trimming: 11 bases; junction bases outside the gene matches: 6. From germline, CDR1 is SGHNT and CDR2 YYREEE (reference sequence). Here the CDR3 reads CASSLAGTGGEVQYF. The CDR3 DNA reads TGTGCCAGCAGCTTGGCCGGGACAGGGGGCGAAGTTCAGTACTTC. Supplemented by reference TRBV5-4 and TRBJ2-4, the full variable domain reads ETGVTQSPTHLIKTRGQQVTLRCSSQSGHNTVSWYQQALGQGPQFIFQYYREEENGRGNFPPRFSGLQFPNYSSELNVNALELDDSALYLCASSLAGTGGEVQYFGAGTRLSVL.

This clone was counted only a few times. The chain couples TRBV15 to TRBJ2-7; possible D gene TRBD2, 6 bases. Trimming took 3 bases from V and 4 from J, leaving 13 bases between them. The CDR3 covers 14 residues. Germline values: CDR1 LNHNV, CDR2 YYDKDF (reference sequence). The CDR3 region has the DNA TGTGCCACCAGCAGCGGGACTCAACATTACGAGCAGTACTTC. Protein sequence: CATSSGTQHYEQYF.

The chain couples TRBV11-2 to TRBJ1-5; D is undetermined. This CDR3 contains 13 residues. The V gene lost 2 bases and the J gene lost 5 bases, with 7 bases spanning the gap. Per germline, CDR1 SGHAT and CDR2 FQNNGV. CDR3 residues: CASSLKPDQPQHF. The CDR3 bases are TGTGCCAGCAGCTTAAAGCCTGATCAGCCCCAGCATTTT.

The CDR3 loop is CASSTGSTQYF. In nucleotides, the CDR3 is TGTGCCAGCAGTACAGGATCGACGCAGTACTTC. The chain has TRBV2 and TRBJ2-7; the D gene is possibly TRBD1 (5 bases). Trimming removed 5 bases at V and 9 bases at J, with 11 bases between. From germline, CDR1 is SNHLY and CDR2 FYNNEI. The CDR3 runs 11 residues.

The chain links TRBV14 to TRBJ1-2; 8 positions agree with TRBD1. From germline, CDR1 is SGHDN and CDR2 FVKESK. Trimming at V came to 0 bases and at J to 5 bases, leaving 11 bases not matched to a gene. The CDR3 runs 17 residues. This CDR3 is CASSQERGAGGLYGYTF. The CDR3 DNA follows: TGTGCCAGCAGCCAAGAGAGAGGTGCAGGGGGCTTATATGGCTACACCTTC.

V usage is TRBV6-5 and J usage is TRBJ1-1; D not certain. CDR1 and CDR2 (germline): MNHEY, SVGAGI. Trimming stripped 6 bases from V and 6 bases from J, with 14 bases between. The CDR3 is made up of 13 amino acids. The CDR3, as DNA: TGTGCCAGCAGCCGCAGGAAAGGTGCTGAAGCTTTCTTT. This sequence encodes CASSRRKGAEAFF.

CDR3 bases: TGTGCCAGCAGTTTGGCTCATAGCAATCAGCCCCAGCATTTT. Translating gives CASSLAHSNQPQHF. The rearrangement joins TRBV6-2 or TRBV6-3 to TRBJ1-5; D call uncertain. CDR3 length: 14 amino acids. Germline-derived CDR1 and CDR2 are MNHEY and SVGEGT. Trimming pared 4 bases from V and 0 bases from J, leaving 7 bases between.

To note about this clone: At one end, the junction sequence differs from germline, possibly due to a read error. This chain connects TRBV7-6 to TRBJ2-7; TRBD2 is a possible D gene (5 bases). This CDR3 has 15 residues. Germline CDR1 reads SGHVS; CDR2 reads FNYEAQ. The CDR3 region has the DNA TGTGCCCGCAGCGGACCCGGGGATACCTCTTACGAGCAGTACTTC. Residues: CARSGPGDTSYEQYF.

The chain carries TRBV19 and TRBJ1-2; 7 positions match TRBD1. This CDR3 contains 13 residues. The germline V gene encodes CDR1 LNHDA and CDR2 SQIVND (reference sequence). J was trimmed by 6 bases and V by 5 bases; bases with no gene match: 6. The CDR3 sequence is CASSRTGVHGYTF. CDR3 bases: TGTGCCAGTAGTCGTACAGGGGTTCATGGCTACACCTTC.

This clone was detected only a few times. The chain carries TRBV7-9 and TRBJ2-2; 15 bases line up with TRBD2. The V and J ends lost 5 bases and 7 bases, in that order; junction bases with no gene match: 5. The CDR3 length is 16 residues. Germline V gives CDR1 SEHNR, CDR2 FQNEAQ (reference sequence). The CDR3 nucleotides read TGTGCCAGCAGCCCAGGACTAGCGGGAGGGGTCGGGGAGCTGTTTTTT. As protein: CASSPGLAGGVGELFF.

This chain links TRBV5-4 with TRBJ2-7; 8 nucleotides match TRBD2. The CDR3 consists of 15 residues. The ends lost 0 bases at V and 3 bases at J; junction bases unmatched: 5. Germline V gene sequence: CDR1 SGHNT, CDR2 YYREEE (reference sequence). This CDR3 is CASSLDGGGNYEQYF. CDR3 nucleotides: TGTGCCAGCAGCTTGGATGGCGGGGGGAACTACGAGCAGTACTTC.

The CDR3 sequence: CASSLRDIYGYTF. The CDR3 nucleotides read TGTGCCAGCTCTCTTCGGGACATCTATGGCTACACCTTC. The chain recombines TRBV18 with TRBJ1-2, with D perhaps matching TRBD1 (6 bases). Germline V gives CDR1 KGHSH, CDR2 LQKENI. Trimming took 6 bases from V and 4 from J, leaving 12 bases between them. The CDR3 is made up of 13 amino acids.

The chain is built from TRBV30 and TRBJ2-7; 9 bases are shared with TRBD1. The CDR3 contains 14 residues. Germline V lookup: CDR1 GTSNPN, CDR2 SVGIG (reference sequence). V was clipped by 3 bases and J by 3 bases; unmatched bases: 6. The CDR3 DNA sequence: TGTGCCTGGAGCTCGGGACAGGGACTCTACGAGCAGTACTTC. Its protein is CAWSSGQGLYEQYF.

This rearrangement joins TRBV3-1 (or the pseudogene TRBV3-2) to TRBJ2-5; 10 bases map to TRBD2. CDR1 and CDR2 from the germline V gene are LGHDT and YNNKEL (reference sequence). The CDR3 loop spans 16 amino acids. The J segment lost 1 base and the V segment lost 4 bases, leaving 6 bases of the junction unmatched. In DNA form, the CDR3 reads TGTGCCAGCAGCCGAAGACTAGCGGGCTCCCAAGAGACCCAGTACTTC. Translated: CASSRRLAGSQETQYF.

V is TRBV5-4 and J is TRBJ1-2; D gene uncertain. V gave up 3 bases and J gave up 3 bases, with 6 bases separating them. The CDR3 spans 12 residues. CDR1 is SGHNT, CDR2 YYREEE, per germline (reference sequence). The CDR3 region has the DNA TGTGCCAGCAGCTCAACAGACTATGGCTACACCTTC. Protein product: CASSSTDYGYTF.

This chain connects TRBV29-1 to TRBJ1-2; D is unresolved. Germline V CDR1 and CDR2: SQVTM, ANQGSEA. V lost 4 bases and J 4 bases, leaving 7 bases between the germline ends. This CDR3 has 11 amino acids. CDR3 nucleotides: TGCAGCGTTGGGCAGGTCTATGGCTACACCTTC. It codes for CSVGQVYGYTF.

V is TRBV3-1 (or the pseudogene TRBV3-2) and J is TRBJ2-1; D is perhaps TRBD2 (6 bases). The CDR3 covers 14 residues. Germline loops: CDR1 LGHDT, CDR2 YNNKEL (reference sequence). The ends were cut back, 0 bases at V and 7 bases at J, with 10 bases in the middle. In DNA, the CDR3 is TGTGCCAGCAGCCAAGAACCCCTAGCGAATGAGCAGTTCTTC. It yields the protein CASSQEPLANEQFF.

V and J are TRBV27 and TRBJ1-5; 10 bases fit TRBD1. The germline CDR1 and CDR2 sequences are MNHEY and SMNVEV (reference sequence). The J segment lost 7 bases and the V segment lost 8 bases, leaving 8 bases of the junction unmatched. The CDR3 length is 14 residues. The CDR3 DNA reads as TGTGCCAGCGGGGGACAGGGGAGCAGACAGCCCCAGCATTTT. It codes for CASGGQGSRQPQHF.

The V and J genes are TRBV6-2 or TRBV6-3 and TRBJ2-5; 8 nucleotides line up with TRBD2. Germline lookup yields CDR1 MNHEY and CDR2 SVGEGT. The J segment lost 3 bases and the V segment lost 6 bases, leaving 9 bases of the junction unmatched. This CDR3 comprises 15 residues. The DNA for the CDR3 is TGTGCCAGCAGCACCCGACTAGCGAGCAAAGAGACCCAGTACTTC. It specifies CASSTRLASKETQYF.

This clone was counted once. The sample contains more than one DNA sequence encoding this CDR3. The genes are TRBV9 and TRBJ1-6, with D uncertain. CDR3 length: 13 amino acids. The germline V gene has CDR1 SGDLS and CDR2 YYNGEE. V shed 0 bases and J shed 6 bases, with 4 bases lying between them. CDR3 amino acids: CASSVAGNSPLHF. The CDR3 DNA reads as TGTGCCAGCAGCGTAGCCGGTAATTCACCCCTCCACTTT.

This rearrangement joins TRBV11-2 to TRBJ2-3, with 9 nucleotides matching TRBD2. The CDR3 covers 17 residues. Trimming cost V 1 base and J 4 bases; bases outside gene matches: 9. Germline CDR1 is SGHAT and CDR2 is FQNNGV. DNA of the CDR3: TGTGCCAGCAGCTTAGGAGAAGGCGGGGGGGCTTCAGATACGCAGTATTTT. Its translation: CASSLGEGGGASDTQYF.

V usage is TRBV25-1 and J usage is TRBJ1-6; D is possibly TRBD1 (5 bases). CDR3 size: 16 residues. Germline values: CDR1 MGHDK, CDR2 SYGVNS. V was shortened by 6 bases and J by 7 bases, with 19 bases between the two germline ends. The CDR3 DNA is TGTGCCAGCAGCCACGACAGTCTTGCTTCGAATTCACCCCTCCACTTT. Its protein product is CASSHDSLASNSPLHF.